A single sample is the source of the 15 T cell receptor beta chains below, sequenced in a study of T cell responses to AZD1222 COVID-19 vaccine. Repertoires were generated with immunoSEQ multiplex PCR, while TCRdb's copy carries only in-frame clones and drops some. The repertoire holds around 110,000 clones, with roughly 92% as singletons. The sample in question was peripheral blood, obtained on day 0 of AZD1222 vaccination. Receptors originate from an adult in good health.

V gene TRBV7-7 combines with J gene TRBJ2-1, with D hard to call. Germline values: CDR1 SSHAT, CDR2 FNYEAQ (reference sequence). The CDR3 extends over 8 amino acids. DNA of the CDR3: TGTGCTGTAAGTGAGCAGTTCTTC. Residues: CAVSEQFF.

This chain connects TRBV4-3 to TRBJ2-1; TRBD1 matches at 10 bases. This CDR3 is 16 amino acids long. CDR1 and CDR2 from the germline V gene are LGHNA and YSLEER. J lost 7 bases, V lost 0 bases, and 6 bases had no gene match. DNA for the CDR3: TGCGCCAGCAGCCAAGATTGGACAGGGGGTCTGAATGAGCAGTTCTTC. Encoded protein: CASSQDWTGGLNEQFF.

The CDR3 sequence is CAISGRATGELFF. In DNA form, the CDR3 reads TGTGCCATTAGCGGGAGGGCCACCGGGGAGCTGTTTTTT. This sequence joins TRBV10-3 and TRBJ2-2; 11 nucleotides line up with TRBD2. CDR1 is ENHRY, CDR2 SYGVKD, per germline. J was trimmed by 4 bases and V by 9 bases; bases with no gene match: 1. The CDR3 is 13 amino acids.

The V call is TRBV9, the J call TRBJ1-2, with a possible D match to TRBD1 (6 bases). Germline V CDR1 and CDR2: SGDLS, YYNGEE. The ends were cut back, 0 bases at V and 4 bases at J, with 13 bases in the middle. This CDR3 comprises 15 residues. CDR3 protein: CASSVEAGVAYGYTF. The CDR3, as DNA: TGTGCCAGCAGCGTAGAGGCAGGGGTGGCCTATGGCTACACCTTC.

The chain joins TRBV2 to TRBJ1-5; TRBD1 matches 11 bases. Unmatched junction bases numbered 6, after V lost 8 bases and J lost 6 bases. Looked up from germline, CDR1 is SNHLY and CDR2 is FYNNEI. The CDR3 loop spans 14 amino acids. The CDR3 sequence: CASAGTGGIQPQHF. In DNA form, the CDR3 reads TGTGCCAGCGCCGGGACAGGGGGTATTCAGCCCCAGCATTTT.

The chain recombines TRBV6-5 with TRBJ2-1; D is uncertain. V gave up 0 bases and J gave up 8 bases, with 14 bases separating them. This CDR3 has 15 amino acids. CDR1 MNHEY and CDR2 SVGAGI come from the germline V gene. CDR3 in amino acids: CASSYSRAIVDEQFF. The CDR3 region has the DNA TGTGCCAGCAGTTACTCTCGAGCTATAGTCGATGAGCAGTTCTTC.

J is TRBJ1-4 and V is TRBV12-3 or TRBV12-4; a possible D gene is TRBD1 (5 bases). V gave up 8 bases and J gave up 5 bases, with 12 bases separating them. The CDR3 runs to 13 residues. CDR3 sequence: CASGDWGNEKLFF. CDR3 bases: TGTGCCAGCGGGGACTGGGGCAATGAAAAACTGTTTTTT.

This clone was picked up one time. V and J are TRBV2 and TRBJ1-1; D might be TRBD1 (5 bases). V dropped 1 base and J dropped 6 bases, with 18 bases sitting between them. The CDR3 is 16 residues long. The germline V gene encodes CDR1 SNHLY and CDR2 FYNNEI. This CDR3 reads CASSEGGDRGWAEAFF. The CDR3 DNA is TGTGCCAGCAGTGAAGGGGGGGACCGCGGTTGGGCTGAAGCTTTCTTT.

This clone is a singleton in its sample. The CDR3 spells CASSLATGPYGYTF. CDR3 bases: TGCGCCAGCAGCTTGGCCACAGGGCCCTATGGCTACACCTTC. The chain carries TRBV5-1 and TRBJ1-2; D is possibly TRBD1 (6 bases). From germline, CDR1 is SGHRS and CDR2 YFSETQ. CDR3 size: 14 residues. Deletions cut 0 bases from V and 4 bases from J, with 10 bases between. The full variable domain, completed using reference TRBV5-1 and TRBJ1-2, is KAGVTQTPRYLIKTRGQQVTLSCSPISGHRSVSWYQQTPGQGLQFLFEYFSETQRNKGNFPGRFSGRQFSNSRSEMNVSTLELGDSALYLCASSLATGPYGYTFGSGTRLTVV.

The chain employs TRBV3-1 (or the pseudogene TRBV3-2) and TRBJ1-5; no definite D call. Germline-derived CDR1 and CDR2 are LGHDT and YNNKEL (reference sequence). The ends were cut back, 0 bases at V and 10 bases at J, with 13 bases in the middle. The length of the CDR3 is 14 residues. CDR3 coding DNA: TGTGCCAGCAGCCAAGATCATTTGAGTCAACCCCAGCATTTT. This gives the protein CASSQDHLSQPQHF.

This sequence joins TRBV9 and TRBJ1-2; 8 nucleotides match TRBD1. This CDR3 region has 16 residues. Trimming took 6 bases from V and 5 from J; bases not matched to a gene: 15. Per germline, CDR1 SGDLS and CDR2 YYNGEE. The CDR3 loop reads CASTPSGGQGAYGYTF. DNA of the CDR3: TGTGCCAGCACCCCTTCTGGCGGGCAGGGGGCATATGGCTACACCTTC. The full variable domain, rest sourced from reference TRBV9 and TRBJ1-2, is DSGVTQTPKHLITATGQRVTLRCSPRSGDLSVYWYQQSLDQGLQFLIQYYNGEERAKGNILERFSAQQFPDLHSELNLSSLELGDSALYFCASTPSGGQGAYGYTFGSGTRLTVV.

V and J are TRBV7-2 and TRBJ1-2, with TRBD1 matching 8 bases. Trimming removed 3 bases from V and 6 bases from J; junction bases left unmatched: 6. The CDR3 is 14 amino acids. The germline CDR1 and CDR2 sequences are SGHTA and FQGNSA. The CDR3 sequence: CASSFVGQADGYTF. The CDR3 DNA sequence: TGTGCCAGCAGCTTTGTGGGACAGGCAGATGGCTACACCTTC.

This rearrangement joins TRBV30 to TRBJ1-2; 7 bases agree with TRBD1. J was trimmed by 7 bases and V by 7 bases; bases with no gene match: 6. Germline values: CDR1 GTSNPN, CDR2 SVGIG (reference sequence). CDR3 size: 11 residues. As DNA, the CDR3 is TGTGCCTCCTTAGGGGGCTTTGGCTACACCTTC. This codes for CASLGGFGYTF.

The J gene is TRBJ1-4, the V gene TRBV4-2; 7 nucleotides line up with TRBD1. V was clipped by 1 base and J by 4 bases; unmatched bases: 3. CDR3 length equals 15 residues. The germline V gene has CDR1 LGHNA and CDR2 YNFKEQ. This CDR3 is CASSQGGQDNEKLFF. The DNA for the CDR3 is TGTGCCAGCAGCCAAGGAGGACAGGATAATGAAAAACTGTTTTTT.

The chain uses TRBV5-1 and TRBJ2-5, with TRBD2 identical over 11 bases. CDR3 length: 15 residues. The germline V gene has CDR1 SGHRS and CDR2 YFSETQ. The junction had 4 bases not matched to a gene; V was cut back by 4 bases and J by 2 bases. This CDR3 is CASSQGLAAQETQYF. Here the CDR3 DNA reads TGCGCCAGCAGCCAGGGACTAGCGGCTCAAGAGACCCAGTACTTC.